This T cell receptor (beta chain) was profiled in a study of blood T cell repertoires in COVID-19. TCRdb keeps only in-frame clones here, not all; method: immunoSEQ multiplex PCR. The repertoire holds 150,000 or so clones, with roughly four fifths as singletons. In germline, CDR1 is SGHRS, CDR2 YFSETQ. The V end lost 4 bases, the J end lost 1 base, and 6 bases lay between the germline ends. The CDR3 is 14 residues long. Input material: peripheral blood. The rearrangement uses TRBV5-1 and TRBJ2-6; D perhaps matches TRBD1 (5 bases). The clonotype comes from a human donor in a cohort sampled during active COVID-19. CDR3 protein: CASSQGSGANVLTF. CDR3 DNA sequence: TGCGCCAGCAGCCAGGGATCTGGGGCCAACGTCCTGACTTTC. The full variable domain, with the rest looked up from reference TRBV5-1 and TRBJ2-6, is KAGVTQTPRYLIKTRGQQVTLSCSPISGHRSVSWYQQTPGQGLQFLFEYFSETQRNKGNFPGRFSGRQFSNSRSEMNVSTLELGDSALYLCASSQGSGANVLTFGAGSRLTVL.